These 5 T cell receptor beta chains originate from one sample sequenced in a study of blood T cell repertoires in COVID-19. Clones were read by immunoSEQ multiplex PCR, and TCRdb kept only the in-frame ones, dropping some. The sample records about 97,000 clones, about 85% being singletons. The sequencing input was peripheral blood. These receptors originate from an older woman with active or convalescent COVID-19.

This sequence joins TRBV19 and TRBJ2-1; TRBD2 aligns across 7 bases. V lost 4 bases to trimming and J lost 4 bases; unmatched junction nucleotides: 19. The CDR3 has 19 amino acids. The germline V gene encodes CDR1 LNHDA and CDR2 SQIVND (reference sequence). In DNA form, the CDR3 reads TGTGCCAGTAGTACCCCTACTGTATTCGGGAGGCATTCTTACAATGAGCAGTTCTTC. Its translation is CASSTPTVFGRHSYNEQFF.

V is TRBV19 and J is TRBJ1-1; 7 nucleotides match TRBD1. CDR3 length equals 12 residues. V lost 5 bases and J lost 8; bases outside the gene matches: 5. Germline CDR1 LNHDA, CDR2 SQIVND (reference sequence). The CDR3 sequence is CASSGQVREAFF. DNA for the CDR3: TGTGCCAGTAGTGGACAGGTTCGAGAAGCTTTCTTT. Supplemented by reference TRBV19 and TRBJ1-1, the full variable domain reads DGGITQSPKYLFRKEGQNVTLSCEQNLNHDAMYWYRQDPGQGLRLIYYSQIVNDFQKGDIAEGYSVSREKKESFPLTVTSAQKNPTAFYLCASSGQVREAFFGQGTRLTVV.

The table lists this clone with a count of one. The gene calls are TRBV24-1 and TRBJ1-2; D is unresolved. With 4 bases removed from V and 6 bases from J, the gap between germline ends came to 14 bases. CDR1 is KGHDR and CDR2 is SFDVKD in the germline V gene. The CDR3 length is 14 residues. The CDR3 DNA is TGTGCCACCAGTGACCCGGGATCCACCGATGGCTACACCTTC. It specifies CATSDPGSTDGYTF.

The V call is TRBV2, the J call TRBJ2-2; 10 bases are shared with TRBD1. Losses at the gene ends were 6 bases for V and 6 bases for J; bases not matched to a gene: 4. CDR1 and CDR2 from the germline V gene are SNHLY and FYNNEI. The CDR3 runs to 14 residues. CDR3 DNA: TGTGCCAGCAGGGGACAGGGGATGGCCGGGGAGCTGTTTTTT. The encoded protein is CASRGQGMAGELFF. The full variable domain, with the rest looked up from reference TRBV2 and TRBJ2-2, is EPEVTQTPSHQVTQMGQEVILRCVPISNHLYFYWYRQILGQKVEFLVSFYNNEISEKSEIFDDQFSVERPDGSNFTLKIRSTKLEDSAMYFCASRGQGMAGELFFGEGSRLTVL.

The rearrangement links TRBV19 to TRBJ2-5; 9 bases are shared with TRBD1. There are 16 residues in the CDR3. Germline V CDR1 and CDR2: LNHDA, SQIVND (reference sequence). V lost 6 bases and J lost 3; bases outside the gene matches: 11. The CDR3 DNA reads as TGTGCCAGTAGCACCCATCCTCGGACAGGGGAAGAGACCCAGTACTTC. It is translated as CASSTHPRTGEETQYF.